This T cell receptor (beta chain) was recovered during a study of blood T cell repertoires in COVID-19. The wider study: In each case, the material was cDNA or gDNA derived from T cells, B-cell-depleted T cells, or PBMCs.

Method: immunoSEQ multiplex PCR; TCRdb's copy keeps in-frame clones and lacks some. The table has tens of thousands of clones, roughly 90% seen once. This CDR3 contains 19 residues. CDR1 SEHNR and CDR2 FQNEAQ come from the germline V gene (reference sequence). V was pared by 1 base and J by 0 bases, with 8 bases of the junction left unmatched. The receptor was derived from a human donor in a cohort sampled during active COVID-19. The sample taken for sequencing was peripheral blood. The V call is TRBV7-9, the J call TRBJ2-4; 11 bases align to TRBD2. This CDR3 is CASSLGGTSGDLAKNIQYF. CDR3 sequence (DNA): TGTGCCAGCAGCTTAGGAGGGACTAGCGGTGACCTAGCCAAAAACATTCAGTACTTC.